One and the same sample provided the 17 T cell receptor beta chains below, sequenced in a study of T cell responses to AZD1222 COVID-19 vaccine. Profiling relied on immunoSEQ multiplex PCR, and the TCRdb table lists in-frame clones only, not all of them. The table lists 60,000 to 75,000 clones, around nine tenths of them singletons. This sample comprised peripheral blood, obtained on day 0 of AZD1222 vaccination. The source is an adult in good health.

The rearrangement joins TRBV18 to TRBJ2-5; the D is unclear. V was clipped by 5 bases and J by 2 bases, with 9 bases between them. The CDR3 has 13 amino acids. CDR1 is KGHSH, CDR2 LQKENI, per germline. In DNA, the CDR3 is TGTGCCAGCTCAGCCGGCTTACAAGAGACCCAGTACTTC. Protein product: CASSAGLQETQYF.

The count of this clone is one. The chain joins TRBV30 to TRBJ1-4; D gene unclear. The CDR3 extends over 15 amino acids. Trimming pared 0 bases from V and 7 bases from J, leaving 15 bases between. Germline assignment: CDR1 GTSNPN and CDR2 SVGIG (reference sequence). The CDR3 is CAWSVQLGIGEKLFF. In nucleotides, the CDR3 is TGTGCCTGGAGTGTACAATTAGGGATTGGTGAAAAACTGTTTTTT.

The V and J genes are TRBV5-1 and TRBJ2-5; 8 bases are a match to TRBD1. The J segment lost 2 bases and the V segment lost 3 bases, leaving 3 bases of the junction unmatched. CDR3 length: 14 residues. Germline V CDR1 and CDR2: SGHRS, YFSETQ. The CDR3 here is CASSSGQGQETQYF. CDR3 bases: TGCGCCAGCAGCTCAGGACAGGGTCAAGAGACCCAGTACTTC.

This sequence joins TRBV28 and TRBJ1-1; possibly TRBD1 for D (5 bases). Looked up from germline, CDR1 is MDHEN and CDR2 is SYDVKM. The length of the CDR3 is 14 residues. Trimming left V 2 bases short and J 2 bases short, with 9 bases between. CDR3 DNA: TGTGCCAGCAGTTTAACCGGGACCAACACTGAAGCTTTCTTT. It yields the protein CASSLTGTNTEAFF.

The chain combines TRBV29-1 with TRBJ1-1; no definite D call. V dropped 5 bases and J dropped 0 bases, with 10 bases sitting between them. The CDR3 length is 13 residues. Germline V gives CDR1 SQVTM, CDR2 ANQGSEA. CDR3 region: CSVSPGVNTEAFF. CDR3 nucleotide sequence: TGCAGCGTTTCCCCCGGGGTGAACACTGAAGCTTTCTTT.

The chain couples TRBV11-2 to TRBJ2-3; 8 positions agree with TRBD1. The CDR3 length is 14 residues. Germline CDR1 reads SGHAT; CDR2 reads FQNNGV. With 4 bases clipped from V and 3 bases from J, the junction kept 3 bases outside the gene matches. The CDR3: CASSSGQVTDTQYF. The CDR3 DNA reads TGTGCCAGCAGCTCGGGACAGGTTACAGATACGCAGTATTTT. Together with reference TRBV11-2 and TRBJ2-3, the CDR3 gives the full variable domain: EAGVAQSPRYKIIEKRQSVAFWCNPISGHATLYWYQQILGQGPKLLIQFQNNGVVDDSQLPKDRFSAERLKGVDSTLKIQPAKLEDSAVYLCASSSGQVTDTQYFGPGTRLTVL.

This chain links TRBV5-1 with TRBJ1-3; D might be TRBD1 (5 bases). Trimming cost V 4 bases and J 0 bases, with 11 bases left between them. The CDR3 extends over 15 amino acids. Germline V lookup: CDR1 SGHRS, CDR2 YFSETQ. The chain's CDR3 is CASSRDSDSGNTIYF. The DNA of the CDR3 is TGCGCCAGCAGCCGTGACAGCGACTCTGGAAACACCATATATTTT.

This sequence joins TRBV5-5 and TRBJ2-5; no clear D gene. Trimming left V 0 bases short and J 5 bases short, with 8 bases between. The CDR3 runs to 13 residues. CDR1 and CDR2 from the germline V gene are SGHKS and YYEKEE (reference sequence). CDR3 residues: CASSLGPSETQYF. As DNA, the CDR3 is TGTGCCAGCAGCTTGGGCCCCTCGGAGACCCAGTACTTC.

The chain uses TRBV6-2 or TRBV6-3 and TRBJ1-5; 9 bases line up with TRBD1. Germline V gene lookup returns CDR1 MNHEY and CDR2 SVGEGT. With V trimmed by 2 bases and J by 9 bases, 11 bases remained unmatched. The CDR3 has 16 amino acids. The CDR3 DNA sequence: TGTGCCAGCAGTTACGACGACAGGGGGGTCGTATGGCCCCAGCATTTT. It translates to CASSYDDRGVVWPQHF.

The chain carries TRBV18 and TRBJ1-2, with D perhaps TRBD1 (6 bases). V was clipped by 1 base and J by 2 bases, with 11 bases between them. The CDR3 is 15 amino acids. Looked up from germline, CDR1 is KGHSH and CDR2 is LQKENI. In nucleotides, the CDR3 is TGTGCCAGCTCACCACGGGGCAGGGGAAACTATGGCTACACCTTC. Translated, it gives CASSPRGRGNYGYTF.

The chain links TRBV4-2 to TRBJ1-2, with no clear D. The germline gives CDR1 LGHNA, CDR2 YNFKEQ. The length of the CDR3 is 14 residues. Trimming took 0 bases from V and 2 from J, leaving 7 bases between them. CDR3 amino acids: CASSQDSGNYGYTF. DNA for the CDR3: TGTGCCAGCAGCCAAGATTCAGGAAACTATGGCTACACCTTC.

J is TRBJ1-2 and V is TRBV5-5, with D uncertain. Germline CDR1 SGHKS, CDR2 YYEKEE (reference sequence). This CDR3 spans 13 amino acids. V shed 1 base and J shed 7 bases, with 11 bases lying between them. CDR3 loop: CASSLRDDLGYTF. The CDR3, as DNA: TGTGCCAGCAGCTTGCGGGATGACCTTGGCTACACCTTC.

The rearrangement links TRBV20-1 to TRBJ2-7; TRBD1 matches at 7 bases. The CDR3 has 16 amino acids. J was trimmed by 3 bases and V by 3 bases; bases with no gene match: 14. The germline gives CDR1 DFQATT, CDR2 SNEGSKA (reference sequence). The DNA for the CDR3 is TGCAGTGCTAGTGGGGGACAGTCAATCTCTGTCTACGAGCAGTACTTC. Its protein product is CSASGGQSISVYEQYF.

This chain connects TRBV24-1 to TRBJ2-3; 7 nucleotides align to TRBD1. Germline V gene lookup returns CDR1 KGHDR and CDR2 SFDVKD. There are 15 residues in the CDR3. V gave up 3 bases and J gave up 1 base; unmatched junction bases: 3. The CDR3 loop reads CATSDPGQGTDTQYF. In DNA, the CDR3 is TGTGCCACCAGTGATCCCGGACAGGGCACAGATACGCAGTATTTT.

CDR3 nucleotide sequence: TGTGCCTGGAGTGTACTTGGGGGACAGCCCCAGCATTTT. Its translation: CAWSVLGGQPQHF. The V call is TRBV30, the J call TRBJ1-5, with D perhaps matching TRBD1 (5 bases). Germline lookup yields CDR1 GTSNPN and CDR2 SVGIG (reference sequence). The CDR3 contains 13 residues. V lost 0 bases to trimming and J lost 7 bases, with 10 bases between them.

The CDR3 protein is CATSRDYSATGELFF. The CDR3, as DNA: TGTGCCACCAGCAGAGATTACTCGGCCACCGGGGAGCTGTTTTTT. The chain recombines TRBV15 with TRBJ2-2; unclear D gene. Germline CDR1 reads LNHNV; CDR2 reads YYDKDF (reference sequence). The CDR3 spans 15 residues. Trimming took off 0 bases at V and 4 bases at J, with 9 bases between the two ends.

This chain joins TRBV2 and TRBJ1-6; D call uncertain. Germline V gives CDR1 SNHLY, CDR2 FYNNEI. Trimming pared 5 bases from V and 5 bases from J, leaving 10 bases between. The CDR3 consists of 14 residues. This CDR3 reads CASSRSENNSPLHF. In DNA, the CDR3 is TGTGCCAGCAGTAGATCCGAGAATAATTCACCCCTCCACTTT.